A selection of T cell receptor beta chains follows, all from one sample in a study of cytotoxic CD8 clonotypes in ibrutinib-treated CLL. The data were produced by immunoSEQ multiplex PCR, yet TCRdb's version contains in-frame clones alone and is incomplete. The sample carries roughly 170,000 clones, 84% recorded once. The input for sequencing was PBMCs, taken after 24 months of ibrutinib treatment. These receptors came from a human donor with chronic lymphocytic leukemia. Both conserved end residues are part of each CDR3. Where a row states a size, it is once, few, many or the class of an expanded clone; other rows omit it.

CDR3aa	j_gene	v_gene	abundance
CSVVLAGASYNEQFF	TRBJ2-1	TRBV29-1	once
CASSFRQNQETQYF	TRBJ2-5	TRBV7-9	.
CAWRRPGRNTEAFF	TRBJ1-1	TRBV30	.
CASSQGGVAAFF	TRBJ1-1	TRBV6-5	.
CASSLGGAFIPYF	TRBJ1-1	TRBV5-4	.
CASRFGQGKDTEAFF	TRBJ1-1	TRBV11-2	once
CASSLRGQGVTEAFF	TRBJ1-1	TRBV7-9	.
CASSPSGGIEGNTIYF	TRBJ1-3	TRBV18	.
CASSDPGTGDNYGYTF	TRBJ1-2	TRBV28	.
CATSRDRAVSGELFF	TRBJ2-2	TRBV19	.
CASSFAGTETQYF	TRBJ2-5	TRBV7-3	.
CASSEGLSSGNTIYF	TRBJ1-3	TRBV10-1	.
CASSQTDRRTDTQYF	TRBJ2-3	TRBV27	.
CASSVGRLGDTPFTDTQYF	TRBJ2-3	TRBV9	once
CASSLDNYGYTF	TRBJ1-2	TRBV5-4	.
CASSGNTEAFF	TRBJ1-1	TRBV6-1	few
CASSLGAVELVF	TRBJ2-1	TRBV7-3	.
CASSSYEGYQPQHF	TRBJ1-5	TRBV5-6	.
CASSGGGATLTQYF	TRBJ2-3	TRBV6-5	.
CASSLGGTGSEKLFF	TRBJ1-4	TRBV28	.
CASCKGQGIRVTEAFF	TRBJ1-1	TRBV18	.
CASSPGGLTEAFF	TRBJ1-1	TRBV18	.
CASSNGSPAGELFF	TRBJ2-2	TRBV19	.
CASSREPSGSLYNEQFF	TRBJ2-1	TRBV11-2	.
CASSRDRAATNEKLFF	TRBJ1-4	TRBV18	.
CASSSSGGQNEQFF	TRBJ2-1	TRBV7-8	.
CATSRKDRYEQYF	TRBJ2-7	TRBV15	.
CASSDRSFGGNYGYTF	TRBJ1-2	TRBV27	.
CASSPNADKDTQYF	TRBJ2-3	TRBV18	.
CAWSVDHTTDTQYF	TRBJ2-3	TRBV30	few
CASSLQGANYGYTF	TRBJ1-2	TRBV5-4	few
CASSEQTVYGYTF	TRBJ1-2	TRBV9	.
CASSQVFPGGGSGEQFF	TRBJ2-1	TRBV4-2	.
CASIPDRANYGYTF	TRBJ1-2	TRBV7-9	.
CASSWGRDRNQPQHF	TRBJ1-5	TRBV6-1	.
CASSVTTSGIEQFF	TRBJ2-1	TRBV25-1	.
CASSLSRTSGRGETQYF	TRBJ2-5	TRBV27	once
CASSVIGRGISGNTIYF	TRBJ1-3	TRBV6-1	.
CASSLGPGSNTEAFF	TRBJ1-1	TRBV5-1	few
CASGWGGYTDTQYF	TRBJ2-3	TRBV27	.
CSLGNTEAFF	TRBJ1-1	TRBV20-1	few
CASSSGDTGSYNEQFF	TRBJ2-1	TRBV11-2	.
CASSFLDRVNNSPLHF	TRBJ1-6	TRBV5-6	.
CASTLWGASSNEQFF	TRBJ2-1	TRBV5-6	.
CASSPRYGGSSYNSPLHF	TRBJ1-6	TRBV21-1	.
CASGPSSGNTIYF	TRBJ1-3	TRBV12-5	.
CASSLAPAGGNTIYF	TRBJ1-3	TRBV7-6	.
CASSLAGTGNTIYF	TRBJ1-3	TRBV11-2	.
CASSDRGGSYGYTF	TRBJ1-2	TRBV10-2	.
CAIGTGLPYGYTF	TRBJ1-2	TRBV7-9	once
CAWESGGAGNSPLHF	TRBJ1-6	TRBV30	.
CASSFWDTQETQYF	TRBJ2-5	TRBV28	.
CAGVAGGLRNEQFF	TRBJ2-1	TRBV7-2	once